This T cell receptor (beta chain) appears in the sequencing data of a study of T-cell memory formation after mild COVID-19. Study outcomes and limitations: Contracting CD4+ clones were located mainly in CM and EM, and CD8+ clones in EMRA. Pre-infection memory contained some responding clones, which suggested that cross-reactive memory had joined. CD4+ bias marked clones expanding day 15 to 37, unlike balanced contracting clones.

This clonotype has only a few counts. Its antigen is undetermined. The V gene end was trimmed by 6 bases and the J gene end by 2 bases; junction bases not matched to a gene: 5. The CDR3 consists of 13 residues. Per the germline V gene, CDR1 is SQVTM and CDR2 is ANQGSEA. UMIs and sample barcodes were carried by the TCR alpha and TCR beta cDNA libraries that 5'RACE produced using constant-segment primers. Each CDR3 protein gets one entry after TCRdb re-called the 5' RACE reads with MiXCR. The profile shows some 330,000 distinct CDR3 sequences, 21% of them singletons. The clonotype originates from an adult woman who had mild COVID-19 (a few samples of this study predate the infection). Cell type and time point are not known. Sequencing was done on a sample of PBMCs or a T cell subset sorted from them (not recorded which). This chain uses TRBV29-1 with TRBJ2-5; 8 nucleotides agree with TRBD1. The chain's CDR3 is CSVTGTGQETQYF. The CDR3 DNA reads as TGCAGCGTCACCGGGACAGGACAAGAGACCCAGTACTTC. Full variable domain (missing parts from reference TRBV29-1 and TRBJ2-5): SAVISQKPSRDICQRGTSLTIQCQVDSQVTMMFWYRQQPGQSLTLIATANQGSEATYESGFVIDKFPISRPNLTFSTLTVSNMSPEDSSIYLCSVTGTGQETQYFGPGTRLLVL.